This T cell receptor beta chain was sequenced during a study of blood T cells in healthy people across ages. Broader study findings: As naive T cell percentage varied, TCR beta diversity correlated strongly with it. Total diversity from one million sequenced T cells was likely underestimated.

This CDR3 contains 12 residues. Germline CDR1 reads SGHAT; CDR2 reads FQDESV (reference sequence). V dropped 5 bases and J dropped 10 bases, with 12 bases sitting between them. A sample-barcoded 5' primer and a J-beta primer mix were used in a second PCR of about 7 to 11 cycles. TCRdb processed the 5' RACE reads anew with MiXCR; each CDR3 protein has one entry. The table includes approximately 800,000 distinct CDR3 sequences, 56% detected once. Concerning this clonotype: Its antigen is not identified.

The chain is built from TRBV11-1 and TRBJ2-1; possible D gene TRBD1, 5 bases. The sample comprised blood. This sequence originates from a man aged 35 to 55 in good health. Here the CDR3 reads CASSASGSEQFF. In DNA, the CDR3 is TGTGCCAGCAGCGCATCAGGGTCCGAGCAGTTCTTC.